This TCR beta chain was identified during a study of Ad26.COV2.S vaccination and SARS-CoV-2 variants. Study-wide background: In the study, Ad26.COV2.S was injected intramuscularly once, or twice 56 days apart.

Whole-study findings and limits: Post-vaccination breadth of spike-specific CD8+ and CD4+ T cell responses was reportedly substantial.

This clone has just one count. Its target is unknown. The treatment is: around 19 received Ad26.COV2.S at low or high dose, single or two shots; about 5 received placebo; per-sample allocation not given. Sampling happened 63 days after the first vaccine or placebo injection. In Boston, the donor was an adult between 18-55 years of age. Germline V gene lookup returns CDR1 SGHDT and CDR2 YYEEEE. Trimming took 1 base from V and 2 from J; bases not matched to a gene: 4. The CDR3 covers 15 residues. Repertoires were generated with immunoSEQ multiplex PCR, while TCRdb's copy carries only in-frame clones and drops some. The sample lists around 450,000 clones, roughly nine tenths occurring once.

The genes are TRBV5-6 and TRBJ2-3, with 7 bases aligning to TRBD2. The material was peripheral blood, obtained in a trial of Ad26.COV2.S vaccine versus placebo. The receptor comes from a person between 18 and 60 years old who received the Ad26.COV2.S COVID-19 vaccine or a placebo. The CDR3 region is CASSLWLADTDTQYF. The CDR3 DNA sequence: TGTGCCAGCAGCTTGTGGCTAGCGGACACAGATACGCAGTATTTT.